This T cell receptor (beta chain) derives from a study of blood T cell repertoires in COVID-19. Study as a whole: The United States, Italy and Spain supplied acute and convalescent COVID-19 samples. PBMCs, B-cell-depleted T cells, or T cells provided the cDNA or gDNA that made up the material.

Some clones are missing from TCRdb's copy, which holds only in-frame ones; the method was immunoSEQ multiplex PCR. Of about 380,000 clones listed, around 90% are singletons. Participants spanned ages about 18 to 90 years and resided in about two dozen US areas. Allocation to cohorts depended on clinical history reported by the participants. This TCR came from a woman aged 18-29 years who had recovered from COVID-19. Sequenced material: PBMCs or T cells enriched from blood (not recorded which).

Here the CDR3 DNA reads TGTGCCAGCACCCGGGACAGGGGGCAACACGAGCAGTACTTC. Translation gives CASTRDRGQHEQYF. The chain combines TRBV18 with TRBJ2-7, with TRBD1 matching 12 bases. This CDR3 spans 14 amino acids. Germline V lookup: CDR1 KGHSH, CDR2 LQKENI. V trimming: 8 bases; J trimming: 5 bases; junction bases outside the gene matches: 7.